This TCR beta chain originates from a study of cytomegalovirus exposure and HLA in healthy donors. Study-level points and caveats: Among the most significant clusters, several appeared linked to common viral pathogens in a later analysis.

A note on this clone: Its antigen is still unknown.

Healthy bone marrow donors supplied every sample. Use of 60 Vbeta and 13 Jbeta primers characterized the PCR. Profiled with immunoSEQ multiplex PCR; TCRdb holds only in-frame clones, not every one. The table lists 230,000 or so clones, nearly 95% of them singletons. The sequence was collected from a girl aged 2 to 10 in good health and CMV-seronegative. The source material was PBMCs.

The CDR3 loop is CASSPGLGAREQYF. Written as DNA, the CDR3 is TGCGCCAGCAGTCCAGGACTGGGTGCTCGAGAGCAGTACTTC. The chain combines TRBV10-2 with TRBJ2-7; possible D gene TRBD2, 5 bases. This CDR3 spans 14 amino acids. The V and J ends lost 5 bases and 7 bases respectively, with 18 bases between them. The germline V gene has CDR1 WSHSY and CDR2 SAAADI.